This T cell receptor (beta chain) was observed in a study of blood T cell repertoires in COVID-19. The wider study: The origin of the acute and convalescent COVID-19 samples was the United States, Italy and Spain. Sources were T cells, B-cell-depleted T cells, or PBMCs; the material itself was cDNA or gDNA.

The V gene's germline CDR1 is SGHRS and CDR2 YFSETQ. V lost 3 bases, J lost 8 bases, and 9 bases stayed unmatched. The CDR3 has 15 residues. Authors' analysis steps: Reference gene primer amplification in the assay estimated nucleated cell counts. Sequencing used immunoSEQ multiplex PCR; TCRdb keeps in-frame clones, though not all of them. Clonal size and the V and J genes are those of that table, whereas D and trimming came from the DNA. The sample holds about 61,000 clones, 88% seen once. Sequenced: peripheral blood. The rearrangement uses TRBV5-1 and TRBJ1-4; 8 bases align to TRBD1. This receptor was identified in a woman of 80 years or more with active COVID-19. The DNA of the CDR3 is TGCGCCAGCAGCTCCCCCGACAGGGGTAGGGAAAAACTGTTTTTT. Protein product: CASSSPDRGREKLFF.